This T cell receptor (beta chain) was observed in a study of shared clonotypes between healthy human individuals. Study-wide background: Three plates each covered CD4 naive and memory; CD8 naive two, CD8 memory one. Points from the study as a whole: The naive CD4 repertoires of several donors were compared, and around 5.1% of clonotypes were shared.

This CDR3 comprises 13 residues. Trimming at V came to 6 bases and at J to 5 bases, leaving 5 bases not matched to a gene. Per germline, CDR1 MNHEY and CDR2 SVGAGI. At a deep level, the assay was run. TCRdb keeps only in-frame clones here, not all; method: immunoSEQ multiplex PCR. Here the sample spans about 2.4 million clones, 90% to 95% being singletons. This clone was counted once. Its target is unknown. Donors were healthy HIV-negative adults without recently reported acute infections or vaccinations. The TCR originated in a man between 18 and 35 years old in good health. Some clones in this sample may be carry-over from other donors' samples. Sequenced material: naive CD4+ T cells from PBMCs. The subset denotes: CD45RA+ positively selected. The chain links TRBV6-5 to TRBJ2-3; 7 bases match TRBD2. The CDR3 DNA reads as TGTGCCAGCAGCCTCCCGGGGGGAGATACGCAGTATTTT. Translation: CASSLPGGDTQYF.